The clone carrying this TCR beta chain occurred once. What it binds is unknown. Vbeta (60) and Jbeta (13) primers were used in the PCR. TCRdb keeps only in-frame clones here, not all; method: immunoSEQ multiplex PCR. This table holds about 120,000 clones, 80% found once. This record comes from a study of cytomegalovirus exposure and HLA in healthy donors. Looking at the study overall: Samples from HLA-typed donors yielded about 85 million unique TCRs in an early data release. The study's findings and limits: Per a later analysis, about 17,000 TCR beta sequences showed association with HLA alleles at 0.05 false discovery rate. Later on, a genetic analysis was performed. It linked a missense variant in DCLRE1C with V- and J-gene trimming of TCR beta.

Donors sampled were nominally healthy, though unrecorded immune exposures were likely. Germline CDR1 and CDR2: SGHRS and YFSETQ. CDR3 length: 12 amino acids. The V end was cut by 4 bases, the J end by 2 bases, with 5 bases between. The sequencing sample was made of PBMCs. This clonotype was sampled from a female donor in good health and CMV-seropositive. The chain recombines TRBV5-1 with TRBJ2-3; D remains ambiguous. The CDR3 spells CASSPNTDTQYF. The CDR3 coding sequence is TGCGCCAGCAGCCCAAACACAGATACGCAGTATTTT.